Given below is one T cell receptor (beta chain) in context. This CDR3 comprises 14 residues. Germline CDR1 reads DFQATT; CDR2 reads SNEGSKA (reference sequence). V trimming: 3 bases; J trimming: 9 bases; junction bases outside the gene matches: 7. The sample is drawn from a study of blood T cell repertoires in COVID-19. Study overall: The samples span acute and convalescent COVID-19 from the United States, Italy and Spain.

Authors' processing steps: Amplification with reference gene primers provided the estimates of nucleated cell counts. The repertoire was sequenced with immunoSEQ multiplex PCR; TCRdb's copy has only in-frame clones and lacks some. The DNA was the basis for D and trimming; V, J and clone size are from that table. The sample contains about 98,000 clones, roughly nine tenths of which appear only once. The chain uses TRBV20-1 and TRBJ2-1; TRBD2 matches 11 bases. The sequence came from a man aged 45-60 years with acute or convalescent COVID-19. The sample comprised peripheral blood. CDR3 protein: CSASGTSGSVEQFF. The CDR3 nucleotides read TGCAGTGCTAGTGGCACTAGCGGGAGTGTTGAGCAGTTCTTC.